Sequencing of this T cell receptor (beta chain) was carried out in a study of blood T cell repertoires in COVID-19. Study-wide background: Acute-phase and convalescent COVID-19 samples originated in the United States, Italy and Spain.

This CDR3 comprises 18 residues. Germline lookup yields CDR1 MNHEY and CDR2 SVGEGT. The V gene end was trimmed by 4 bases and the J gene end by 4 bases; junction bases not matched to a gene: 12. In the original workflow: It was from reference gene primer amplification that nucleated cell counts were estimated. Using immunoSEQ multiplex PCR, the repertoire was profiled, and TCRdb retains in-frame clones only, with some absent. The V and J calls and clone size are taken from that table; D and trimming were inferred from the DNA. The sample holds some 320,000 clones, around 87% seen once. This TCR derives from a woman aged 45-59 years who had recovered from COVID-19. The sequenced material came from peripheral blood. The rearrangement uses TRBV6-2 or TRBV6-3 and TRBJ2-5, with TRBD2 matching 13 bases. CDR3 region: CASSSGGALAGGGETQYF. CDR3 sequence (DNA): TGTGCCAGCAGTTCCGGAGGTGCACTAGCGGGAGGGGGAGAGACCCAGTACTTC.